This T cell receptor beta chain appears in the sequencing data of a study of blood T cell repertoires in COVID-19. Measured with immunoSEQ multiplex PCR; TCRdb has only the in-frame clones, and not every one. This table has hundreds of thousands of clones, about 89% appearing once. The V segment lost 8 bases and the J segment 4 bases; nucleotides outside the gene matches: 10. This CDR3 contains 15 residues. The germline V gene encodes CDR1 MNHNY and CDR2 SVGAGI (reference sequence). The Seattle patients, enrolled during active infection, were followed longitudinally. The genes are TRBV6-6 and TRBJ2-1; 8 bases are a match to TRBD2. The sample comprised peripheral blood. The source of this sequence is a woman in her twenties or thirties with COVID-19, enrolled during active disease. CDR3 nucleotide sequence: TGTGCCAGCGCCCTCGGACGGGAGGGTTACAATGAGCAGTTCTTC. This codes for CASALGREGYNEQFF.